Listed below are T cell receptor beta chains from one sample, sequenced in a study of T cell responses to AZD1222 COVID-19 vaccine. The data were produced by immunoSEQ multiplex PCR, yet TCRdb's version contains in-frame clones alone and is incomplete. The sample includes around 150,000 clones, approximately 94% of them seen just once. Material: peripheral blood, obtained on day 0 of AZD1222 vaccination. The receptor source for this set is an adult in good health. The CDR3 runs from the conserved cysteine through the conserved F or W. Fields, in order: V gene, clone size, D gene, J gene, CDR3 protein, CDR3 DNA. The D gene is left open where the match is weak. A clone size is listed for some rows: how often the clone was seen (once, few, many), or a class if it is expanded.

TRBV11-2	-	TRBD2	TRBJ2-1	CASSFSGSYNEQFF	TGTGCCAGCAGCTTTAGCGGGAGCTACAATGAGCAGTTCTTC
TRBV15	-	TRBD2	TRBJ2-1	CATSSPGTSAYNEQFF	TGTGCCACCAGCAGCCCCGGGACTAGCGCTTACAATGAGCAGTTCTTC
TRBV27	once	-	TRBJ1-5	CASSLSSGVANQPQHF	TGTGCCAGCAGTTTATCCAGTGGGGTGGCCAATCAGCCCCAGCATTTT
TRBV11-2	-	-	TRBJ1-3	CATRDGGNTIYF	TGTGCCACCCGGGACGGAGGAAACACCATATATTTT
TRBV6-5	few	-	TRBJ1-4	CASSTGGRKLFF	TGTGCCAGCAGTACCGGGGGCAGAAAACTGTTTTTT
TRBV6-5	-	-	TRBJ2-7	CASSYIDRHYEQYF	TGTGCCAGCAGTTACATCGACAGACACTACGAGCAGTACTTC
TRBV5-1	-	TRBD2	TRBJ2-7	CASRLGLAGDEQYF	TGCGCCAGCAGACTTGGACTAGCGGGAGACGAGCAGTACTTC
TRBV10-3	-	-	TRBJ2-7	CAISERGSPVQYEQYF	TGTGCCATCAGTGAGAGGGGGTCCCCCGTCCAATACGAGCAGTACTTC
TRBV5-4	-	-	TRBJ2-3	CASRRSTDTQYF	TGTGCCAGCAGGCGGAGCACAGATACGCAGTATTTT
TRBV6-5	-	-	TRBJ1-1	CASSYSGGTEAFF	TGTGCCAGCAGTTACTCTGGTGGGACTGAAGCTTTCTTT
TRBV14	-	-	TRBJ1-2	CASSQESGRVGGYTF	TGTGCCAGCAGCCAAGAGAGCGGGAGAGTGGGTGGCTACACCTTC
TRBV29-1	-	-	TRBJ1-1	CSERSRGNTEAFF	TGCAGCGAGCGGTCAAGGGGGAACACTGAAGCTTTCTTT
TRBV11-3	few	-	TRBJ1-1	CASSLRGGGAFF	TGTGCCAGCAGCTTACGGGGAGGTGGAGCTTTCTTT
TRBV12-3/TRBV12-4	-	-	TRBJ1-2	CASTLTANYGYTF	TGTGCCAGCACCTTGACAGCAAACTATGGCTACACCTTC
TRBV3-1/TRBV3-2	-	-	TRBJ2-4	CASSQDWASAPIQYF	TGTGCCAGCAGCCAAGATTGGGCAAGCGCACCCATTCAGTACTTC
TRBV2	once	TRBD2	TRBJ2-7	CASSGQTSGAGEQYF	TGTGCCAGCAGTGGCCAGACTAGCGGAGCAGGCGAGCAGTACTTC
TRBV30	-	-	TRBJ1-6	CAWSAPGAPFSPLHF	TGTGCCTGGAGTGCCCCCGGGGCCCCATTTTCACCCCTCCACTTT
TRBV7-9	-	-	TRBJ2-5	CASSPFTRSQETQYF	TGTGCCAGCAGCCCATTCACCCGGTCCCAAGAGACCCAGTACTTC
TRBV4-1	-	TRBD2	TRBJ2-3	CASSPGLAGVSTDTQYF	TGCGCCAGCAGCCCGGGACTAGCGGGTGTAAGCACAGATACGCAGTATTTT